This T cell receptor beta chain was sequenced for a study of blood T cell repertoires in COVID-19. For the study at large: Acute-phase and convalescent COVID-19 samples originated in the United States, Italy and Spain. PBMCs, B-cell-depleted T cells, or T cells were the source of the cDNA or gDNA that made up the material.

Germline lookup yields CDR1 MDHEN and CDR2 SYDVKM. The CDR3 spans 12 residues. The V gene lost 7 bases and the J gene lost 11 bases, with 15 bases spanning the gap. Study processing details: Amplification of reference gene primers was used by the study to estimate nucleated cell counts. TCRdb keeps only in-frame clones here, not all; method: immunoSEQ multiplex PCR. The V and J calls and the clone size are those of that table, but D and trimming were determined from the DNA. The table has 110,000 to 150,000 clones, around 72% seen once. The source material was peripheral blood. This receptor was identified in a woman aged 55-70 years with acute or convalescent COVID-19. The chain carries TRBV28 and TRBJ1-5, with a weak D call TRBD1 (6 bases). As DNA, the CDR3 is TGTGCCAGCAAGATGGACAGTCGGGCCCAGCATTTT. It translates to CASKMDSRAQHF.